The source of this T cell receptor beta chain is a study of cytomegalovirus exposure and HLA in healthy donors. Both 60 Vbeta primers and 13 Jbeta primers went into the PCR. TCRdb's table, derived via immunoSEQ multiplex PCR, lists solely in-frame clones and lacks some. The sample has more than 110,000 clones; approximately 80% are singletons. This CDR3 comprises 15 residues. With 0 bases removed from V and 6 bases from J, the gap between germline ends came to 11 bases. Germline V gene lookup returns CDR1 LGHNA and CDR2 YNFKEQ. Specimen: PBMCs. This sequence was found in a woman in her 50s in good health and CMV-seropositive. The chain uses TRBV4-2 and TRBJ1-4, with unresolved D. CDR3 in DNA: TGTGCCAGCAGCCAAGATCAAGGGAGGGATGAAAAACTGTTTTTT. Its protein product is CASSQDQGRDEKLFF.